One and the same sample provided the 20 T cell receptor beta chains below, sequenced in a study of human T cells and chemical hapten exposure. Time point denoted: patch test 1, 2 weeks after DPC sensitization. Treatment: therapeutic diphenylcyclopropenone sensitization with weekly scalp DPC. TCRdb processed the RACE reads anew with MiXCR; each CDR3 protein has one entry. Here the sample spans 55,000 to 85,000 distinct CDR3 sequences, approximately 9.4% being singletons. The specimen was whole blood, collected in connection with sensitization to the hapten diphenylcyclopropenone (DPC). These receptors were obtained from a woman in her forties with alopecia areata. Some clones in this sample may be carry-over from other donors' samples.

The chain carries TRBV7-2 and TRBJ1-5, with 12 bases that match TRBD1. Germline V CDR1 and CDR2: SGHTA, FQGNSA. The CDR3 extends over 17 amino acids. J lost 1 base, V lost 3 bases, and 4 bases had no gene match. CDR3 sequence reads: CASSLGQGAGSNQPQHF. CDR3 coding DNA: TGTGCCAGCAGCTTGGGACAGGGGGCCGGGAGCAATCAGCCCCAGCATTTT.

By share, this clonotype counts as medium-sized. V and J are TRBV29-1 and TRBJ2-7; 7 bases match TRBD1. This CDR3 is 13 amino acids long. V lost 4 bases and J lost 0; bases outside the gene matches: 3. CDR1 and CDR2 from the germline V gene are SQVTM and ANQGSEA. CDR3 sequence reads: CSVGDRVSYEQYF. CDR3 bases: TGCAGCGTTGGAGACAGGGTCTCCTACGAGCAGTACTTC.

This CDR3 is CSARVPWGGEDEKLFF. CDR3 DNA sequence: TGCAGTGCTAGAGTCCCTTGGGGGGGGGAAGACGAAAAACTGTTTTTT. The chain combines TRBV20-1 with TRBJ1-4, with a weak D call TRBD1 (5 bases). Germline V CDR1 and CDR2: DFQATT, SNEGSKA (reference sequence). This CDR3 comprises 16 residues. Trimming took 1 base from V and 8 from J, leaving 20 bases between them.

The table lists this clonotype with many counts. The chain combines TRBV2 with TRBJ1-1; 8 bases agree with TRBD1. CDR1 is SNHLY, CDR2 FYNNEI, per germline. V dropped 8 bases and J dropped 3; count of bases not matched to a gene: 20. The CDR3 consists of 18 residues. The CDR3: CASAGPGTGSTRDTEAFF. The CDR3 DNA is TGTGCCAGCGCGGGACCCGGGACAGGTTCAACTCGGGACACTGAAGCTTTCTTT.

The table lists this clonotype with many counts. The chain couples TRBV12-3 or TRBV12-4 to TRBJ1-3, with D perhaps TRBD1 (6 bases). Trimming left V 4 bases short and J 1 base short, with 11 bases between. The CDR3 consists of 15 residues. CDR3 DNA sequence: TGTGCCAGCAGTTCAAGGGGGATATCTGGAAACACCATATATTTT. It yields the protein CASSSRGISGNTIYF.

The sample holds a few counts of this clonotype. V usage is TRBV7-9 and J usage is TRBJ1-1; D is uncertain. The V end was cut by 1 base, the J end by 3 bases, with 12 bases between. Germline loops: CDR1 SEHNR, CDR2 FQNEAQ (reference sequence). This CDR3 is built from 15 residues. CDR3 bases: TGTGCCAGCAGCTTAGAGTGGTTCGCGGACACTGAAGCTTTCTTT. This encodes CASSLEWFADTEAFF.

This sequence joins TRBV10-2 and TRBJ1-5; unclear D gene. V was clipped by 4 bases and J by 7 bases, with 14 bases between them. Germline V gene data show CDR1 as WSHSY and CDR2 as SAAADI. CDR3 length: 14 amino acids. CDR3 sequence (DNA): TGCGCCAGCAGTGGGTCAACAGTACAGCAGCCCCAGCATTTT. It encodes CASSGSTVQQPQHF.

This clonotype was detected many times. The J gene is TRBJ2-5, the V gene TRBV7-2; no reliable D call. V gave up 5 bases and J gave up 1 base, with 17 bases separating them. CDR3 size: 16 residues. CDR1 is SGHTA and CDR2 is FQGNSA in the germline V gene. CDR3 protein: CASSLFISALQETQYF. The DNA of the CDR3 is TGTGCCAGCAGCCTTTTCATAAGCGCCCTCCAAGAGACCCAGTACTTC. The variable domain in full, completed from reference TRBV7-2 and TRBJ2-5, reads GAGVSQSPSNKVTEKGKDVELRCDPISGHTALYWYRQSLGQGLEFLIYFQGNSAPDKSGLPSDRFSAERTGGSVSTLTIQRTQQEDSAVYLCASSLFISALQETQYFGPGTRLLVL.

This clonotype came up many times. The chain has TRBV7-4 and TRBJ1-6; D is uncertain. Deletions cut 2 bases from V and 10 bases from J, with 9 bases between. The CDR3 runs 13 residues. In germline, CDR1 is SGHVT, CDR2 SQSDAQ. CDR3 DNA: TGTGCCAGCAGCTTAAAGGGCGAATCACCCCTCCACTTT. It codes for CASSLKGESPLHF.

This clonotype has only a few counts. The rearrangement links TRBV5-6 to TRBJ1-6; 8 bases line up with TRBD1. The CDR3 length is 16 residues. Germline V gene data show CDR1 as SGHDT and CDR2 as YYEEEE. V lost 5 bases to trimming and J lost 6 bases; unmatched junction nucleotides: 10. The CDR3 DNA reads as TGTGCCAGCAGTTCTCGACGGACAGGGCCTAATTCACCCCTCCACTTT. Residues: CASSSRRTGPNSPLHF.

This clonotype has just a few counts. V usage is TRBV2 and J usage is TRBJ1-2, with a possible D match to TRBD1 (5 bases). The CDR3 spans 21 residues. Germline assignment: CDR1 SNHLY and CDR2 FYNNEI. V was clipped by 2 bases and J by 0 bases, with 28 bases between them. CDR3 bases: TGTGCCAGCAGTGAAAGGCTGTCTTGGGGGGGACTTCGAGGGTCTAACTATGGCTACACCTTC. Residues: CASSERLSWGGLRGSNYGYTF.

This clonotype was observed at least ten times. The CDR3 sequence: CASSRTGLWDEQYF. The CDR3 DNA sequence: TGTGCCAGCAGTCGGACTGGGCTTTGGGACGAGCAGTACTTC. The V gene is TRBV12-3 or TRBV12-4, the J gene TRBJ2-7; D is possibly TRBD2 (5 bases). The CDR3 totals 14 residues. Trimming shortened V by 5 bases and J by 5 bases, and 16 bases separated the two germline ends.

The rearrangement uses TRBV10-3 and TRBJ2-1; 8 bases align to TRBD2. With V trimmed by 9 bases and J by 0 bases, 19 bases remained unmatched. Germline V gene data show CDR1 as ENHRY and CDR2 as SYGVKD. There are 19 residues in the CDR3. The CDR3: CAMGAEQAGALSSYNEQFF. The CDR3 nucleotides read TGTGCCATGGGCGCCGAGCAAGCGGGGGCCCTGAGCTCCTACAATGAGCAGTTCTTC.

This clonotype was recorded at least ten times. This rearrangement joins TRBV20-1 to TRBJ1-5; D is unclear. V was shortened by 6 bases and J by 5 bases, with 20 bases between the two germline ends. Germline values: CDR1 DFQATT, CDR2 SNEGSKA (reference sequence). The CDR3 sequence is 15 residues long. CDR3 DNA: TGCAGTGCCCAGTACGGGTCCGAGTCCTATCAGCCCCAGCATTTT. It specifies CSAQYGSESYQPQHF.

This clonotype occurred many times. The CDR3 DNA follows: TGTGCCAGCTCACCAATAACGGGACGATCGAGCTCCTATAATTCACCCCTCCACTTT. Its translation: CASSPITGRSSSYNSPLHF. V and J are TRBV18 and TRBJ1-6; TRBD1 is a possible D gene (5 bases). Germline values: CDR1 KGHSH, CDR2 LQKENI. V was pared by 2 bases and J by 0 bases, with 17 bases between. This CDR3 has 19 residues.

The J gene is TRBJ2-1, the V gene TRBV5-1; D unresolved. The ends were cut back, 0 bases at V and 1 base at J, with 11 bases in the middle. Per germline, CDR1 SGHRS and CDR2 YFSETQ. The CDR3 is made up of 16 amino acids. CDR3 protein: CASSLDSGSSYNEQFF. DNA of the CDR3: TGCGCCAGCAGCTTGGACTCAGGTTCATCCTACAATGAGCAGTTCTTC.

Many counts were recorded for this clonotype. The chain carries TRBV11-3 and TRBJ1-1, with D possibly being TRBD1 (6 bases). The CDR3 loop spans 14 amino acids. CDR1 and CDR2 from the germline V gene are SGHNT and YENEEA. Trimming removed 5 bases at V and 0 bases at J, with 10 bases between. This chain's CDR3 is CASSATGLNTEAFF. The CDR3 DNA reads as TGTGCCAGCAGCGCCACAGGGCTGAACACTGAAGCTTTCTTT. The complete variable domain, with remaining parts taken from reference TRBV11-3 and TRBJ1-1, reads EAGVVQSPRYKIIEKKQPVAFWCNPISGHNTLYWYLQNLGQGPELLIRYENEEAVDDSQLPKDRFSAERLKGVDSTLKIQPAELGDSAVYLCASSATGLNTEAFFGQGTRLTVV.

This clonotype showed up many times. This chain joins TRBV6-2 or TRBV6-3 and TRBJ2-1; 8 positions match TRBD1. The CDR3 runs to 14 residues. The V gene end was trimmed by 6 bases and the J gene end by 5 bases; junction bases not matched to a gene: 6. Germline-derived CDR1 and CDR2 are MNHEY and SVGEGT. CDR3 amino acids: CASRRTGRNNEQFF. CDR3 in DNA: TGTGCCAGCAGGCGGACAGGGAGAAACAATGAGCAGTTCTTC.

This clonotype was counted only a few times. The chain joins TRBV6-5 to TRBJ1-5; no reliable D call. V lost 4 bases, J lost 5 bases, and 12 bases lay in between. Germline V gene lookup returns CDR1 MNHEY and CDR2 SVGAGI. This CDR3 is 14 amino acids long. This CDR3 is CASSSTAGYQPQHF. The CDR3 coding sequence is TGTGCCAGCAGTTCCACCGCGGGCTATCAGCCCCAGCATTTT.

This clonotype was counted only a few times. The junction and the germline gene differ at one end; a read error may be behind it. This chain connects TRBV6-2 or TRBV6-3 to TRBJ2-5; D may match TRBD1 or TRBD2 (5 bases each). This CDR3 is built from 12 residues. Germline V lookup: CDR1 MNHEY, CDR2 SVGEGT. CDR3: CASSSIGFGADF. The CDR3 DNA reads TGTGCCAGCAGTTCGATCGGCTTCGGGGCAGACTTC.